The 22 T cell receptor beta chains listed next were all sequenced from one sample in a study of blood T cell repertoires in COVID-19. Using immunoSEQ multiplex PCR, the repertoire was profiled, and TCRdb retains in-frame clones only, with some absent. The table has around 150,000 clones, roughly 86% seen once. Sequencing used peripheral blood. These receptors all come from a man in his late teens or twenties with acute or convalescent COVID-19.

This clone was counted between two and nine times. The rearrangement joins TRBV27 to TRBJ1-3; 7 nucleotides match TRBD1. Germline V gene sequence: CDR1 MNHEY, CDR2 SMNVEV (reference sequence). This CDR3 region has 15 residues. V lost 5 bases and J lost 0; bases outside the gene matches: 4. CDR3 bases: TGTGCCAGCAGTACGACAGGGAACTCTGGAAACACCATATATTTT. This sequence encodes CASSTTGNSGNTIYF.

J is TRBJ1-2 and V is TRBV25-1; 7 nucleotides line up with TRBD1. This CDR3 is 15 amino acids long. V dropped 4 bases and J dropped 7; count of bases not matched to a gene: 12. The germline V gene encodes CDR1 MGHDK and CDR2 SYGVNS. The CDR3 sequence is CASSALYRGTGGYTF. The CDR3 DNA reads as TGTGCCAGCAGTGCCCTCTACAGGGGTACGGGTGGCTACACCTTC.

This chain uses TRBV7-9 with TRBJ1-1, with D unresolved. The CDR3 covers 15 residues. The germline V and J ends were trimmed by 5 bases and 0 bases, with 13 bases remaining between them. Germline V gene sequence: CDR1 SEHNR, CDR2 FQNEAQ (reference sequence). In DNA, the CDR3 is TGTGCCAGCAGCGTTTTGAGGCGGTTGAACACTGAAGCTTTCTTT. This sequence encodes CASSVLRRLNTEAFF.

This chain links TRBV7-9 with TRBJ1-1, with 7 bases aligning to TRBD1. Germline-derived CDR1 and CDR2 are SEHNR and FQNEAQ (reference sequence). The CDR3 sequence is 14 residues long. V shed 5 bases, J shed 4 bases, and the junction held 7 bases outside the gene matches. The chain's CDR3 is CASSAPGGITEAFF. CDR3 sequence (DNA): TGTGCCAGCAGCGCACCAGGGGGAATCACTGAAGCTTTCTTT.

The chain has TRBV9 and TRBJ1-2; 8 bases agree with TRBD1. The CDR3 is 14 residues long. The trim removed 4 bases at V and 7 bases at J, leaving 9 bases unmatched. Germline CDR1 is SGDLS and CDR2 is YYNGEE. This chain's CDR3 is CASSSDRGEGGYTF. The CDR3 region has the DNA TGTGCCAGCAGCTCCGACAGGGGAGAAGGTGGCTACACCTTC.

V is TRBV29-1 and J is TRBJ2-7, with 11 bases aligning to TRBD2. The ends lost 5 bases at V and 2 bases at J; junction bases unmatched: 17. The germline gives CDR1 SQVTM, CDR2 ANQGSEA. CDR3 length equals 18 residues. CDR3 region: CSVPWEIAGGPIPYEQYF. CDR3 DNA: TGCAGCGTTCCCTGGGAAATAGCGGGGGGGCCGATTCCCTACGAGCAGTACTTC.

V gene TRBV7-9 combines with J gene TRBJ1-6; D not certain. The CDR3 is 17 residues long. Germline CDR1 is SEHNR and CDR2 is FQNEAQ (reference sequence). Deletions cut 3 bases from V and 6 bases from J, with 18 bases between. The chain's CDR3 is CASSLAFAGISNSPLHF. The DNA of the CDR3 is TGTGCCAGCAGCTTGGCATTTGCGGGGATTAGTAATTCACCCCTCCACTTT. The full variable domain, with the rest looked up from reference TRBV7-9 and TRBJ1-6, is DTGVSQNPRHKITKRGQNVTFRCDPISEHNRLYWYRQTLGQGPEFLTYFQNEAQLEKSRLLSDRFSAERPKGSFSTLEIQRTEQGDSAMYLCASSLAFAGISNSPLHFGNGTRLTVT.

This rearrangement joins TRBV28 to TRBJ1-2, with D possibly matching TRBD1 (6 bases). V lost 2 bases to trimming and J lost 2 bases, with 6 bases between them. CDR1 MDHEN and CDR2 SYDVKM come from the germline V gene. This CDR3 comprises 13 residues. In DNA form, the CDR3 reads TGTGCCAGCAGTTTAACAGGGAACTATGGCTACACCTTC. This sequence encodes CASSLTGNYGYTF.

The V and J genes are TRBV5-6 and TRBJ2-2; the match to TRBD2 covers 9 bases. Germline V gives CDR1 SGHDT, CDR2 YYEEEE. V lost 0 bases to trimming and J lost 4 bases; unmatched junction nucleotides: 1. The CDR3 runs 15 residues. The CDR3 DNA reads TGTGCCAGCAGCTTGGGACTAGCGGTCACCGGGGAGCTGTTTTTT. Its translation: CASSLGLAVTGELFF.

The sample holds one count of this clone. The rearrangement joins TRBV29-1 to TRBJ2-5; TRBD2 agrees at 8 bases. The CDR3 consists of 13 residues. V gave up 7 bases and J gave up 5 bases; unmatched junction bases: 9. Germline V lookup: CDR1 SQVTM, CDR2 ANQGSEA. The CDR3 sequence is CSAPGLGRETQYF. CDR3 DNA: TGCAGCGCCCCGGGACTAGGGAGGGAGACCCAGTACTTC.

This clone was seen just once. The chain is built from TRBV7-4 and TRBJ1-4, with 7 positions matching TRBD1. From germline, CDR1 is SGHVT and CDR2 SQSDAQ. The CDR3 spans 15 residues. The V and J ends lost 3 bases and 8 bases, in that order; junction bases with no gene match: 9. CDR3: CASSFKRGLREKLFF. CDR3 sequence (DNA): TGTGCCAGCAGCTTTAAGAGGGGGCTTCGGGAAAAACTGTTTTTT.

This clone appeared a few times. The CDR3 region is CASSPSTGSMNTEAFF. In nucleotides, the CDR3 is TGTGCCAGCTCACCGTCGACAGGGTCAATGAACACTGAAGCTTTCTTT. The chain is built from TRBV18 and TRBJ1-1, with 7 nucleotides matching TRBD1. J gave up 0 bases and V 3 bases, and 7 bases lay outside the gene matches. Germline values: CDR1 KGHSH, CDR2 LQKENI. CDR3 length equals 16 residues.

The chain recombines TRBV10-2 with TRBJ1-5; D is ambiguous. The CDR3 covers 14 residues. V lost 6 bases to trimming and J lost 0 bases, with 9 bases between them. Germline loops: CDR1 WSHSY, CDR2 SAAADI. CDR3 coding DNA: TGCGCCAGCAGGGTTCAGGATAGCAATCAGCCCCAGCATTTT. As protein: CASRVQDSNQPQHF.

The V and J genes are TRBV7-8 and TRBJ1-1, with 9 positions matching TRBD1. The germline gives CDR1 SGHVS, CDR2 FQNEAQ. V lost 3 bases to trimming and J lost 1 base; unmatched junction nucleotides: 0. The CDR3 has 14 residues. Here the CDR3 reads CASSLDRGNTEAFF. In DNA, the CDR3 is TGTGCCAGCAGCTTGGACAGGGGGAACACTGAAGCTTTCTTT.

V usage is TRBV5-8 and J usage is TRBJ2-3; D is perhaps TRBD1 (5 bases). Trimming left V 4 bases short and J 3 bases short, with 15 bases between. The CDR3 has 15 residues. The germline V gene has CDR1 SGHTS and CDR2 YDEGEE. CDR3 in amino acids: CASSGRQLSTDTQYF. The DNA of the CDR3 is TGTGCCAGCAGCGGCAGACAGCTTTCAACAGATACGCAGTATTTT.

CDR3 nucleotide sequence: TGTGCCAGCAGCTTAGATTTTGACTCCGAAGAGACCCAGTACTTC. As protein: CASSLDFDSEETQYF. The chain combines TRBV11-2 with TRBJ2-5; D is undetermined. This CDR3 region has 15 residues. Per germline, CDR1 SGHAT and CDR2 FQNNGV. V lost 0 bases and J lost 3, with 11 bases in between.

This chain connects TRBV7-2 to TRBJ2-2; 12 nucleotides match TRBD2. V lost 6 bases and J lost 5; bases outside the gene matches: 10. Looked up from germline, CDR1 is SGHTA and CDR2 is FQGNSA. The length of the CDR3 is 17 residues. The DNA of the CDR3 is TGTGCCAGCAGTCCGACTAGCGGGGGTGGAAAAACCGGGGAGCTGTTTTTT. Its translation is CASSPTSGGGKTGELFF.

J is TRBJ1-6 and V is TRBV5-6, with D hard to call. The CDR3 is 14 residues long. Trimming stripped 1 base from V and 10 bases from J, with 12 bases between. Germline V lookup: CDR1 SGHDT, CDR2 YYEEEE. The CDR3 sequence: CASSLSRNGSPLHF. The CDR3 DNA sequence: TGTGCCAGCAGCTTGTCCAGGAACGGCTCACCCCTCCACTTT.

The chain combines TRBV11-2 with TRBJ2-5, with 8 bases that match TRBD1. Germline CDR1 reads SGHAT; CDR2 reads FQNNGV. V was pared by 7 bases and J by 14 bases, with 15 bases of the junction left unmatched. The CDR3 totals 13 residues. The CDR3 DNA reads TGTGCCAGCACCTCAACGGGATGGGACAGGTACTACTTC. This codes for CASTSTGWDRYYF.

This sequence joins TRBV28 and TRBJ1-2; D gene unclear. The CDR3 is 12 amino acids. CDR1 is MDHEN and CDR2 is SYDVKM in the germline V gene. Trimming pared 3 bases from V and 4 bases from J, leaving 6 bases between. CDR3 DNA sequence: TGTGCCAGCAGTTTCCCCGTCTATGGCTACACCTTC. Encoded protein: CASSFPVYGYTF.

CDR3 region: CASSTSGSGNTIYF. The CDR3 DNA reads TGTGCCAGCAGCACCTCGGGGTCTGGAAACACCATATATTTT. J is TRBJ1-3 and V is TRBV9; the D is unclear. The ends were cut back, 4 bases at V and 1 base at J, with 9 bases in the middle. The CDR3 is made up of 14 amino acids. Germline CDR1 SGDLS, CDR2 YYNGEE.

A single count supports this clone. V and J are TRBV28 and TRBJ2-7, with TRBD1 identical over 8 bases. The germline V gene has CDR1 MDHEN and CDR2 SYDVKM. There are 15 residues in the CDR3. With 5 bases clipped from V and 0 bases from J, the junction kept 6 bases outside the gene matches. The chain's CDR3 is CASSVDRVTSYEQYF. The CDR3 DNA reads as TGTGCCAGCAGTGTGGACAGGGTAACCTCCTACGAGCAGTACTTC.